Each of the 9 T cell receptor beta chains below was sequenced from the same sample in a study of patients and donors after allogeneic stem cell transplantation. Each CDR3 protein gets one entry after TCRdb re-called the RT-PCR reads with MiXCR. Among a few hundred thousand distinct CDR3 sequences listed, 38% were seen once. The material sequenced was blood, either unsorted or a sorted T cell fraction (not recorded which). The receptors derive from a human donor who was either an allogeneic HSCT recipient or a stem cell or donor lymphocyte infusion donor (not recorded which). It is not recorded whose cells these are; they may come from a transplant donor.

The rearrangement joins TRBV5-1 to TRBJ1-1; 8 bases match TRBD1. V lost 3 bases to trimming and J lost 3 bases; unmatched junction nucleotides: 10. This CDR3 has 16 residues. Germline V lookup: CDR1 SGHRS, CDR2 YFSETQ. The CDR3 bases are TGCGCCAGCAGCTCACCCATGGACAGGGTGGACACTGAAGCTTTCTTT. This translates into CASSSPMDRVDTEAFF.

Here the CDR3 reads CASSLDLGNTIYF. The DNA for the CDR3 is TGCGCCAGCAGCTTGGACCTTGGAAACACCATATATTTT. The chain links TRBV5-1 to TRBJ1-3; D unresolved. The V end was cut by 0 bases, the J end by 3 bases, with 4 bases between. Germline lookup yields CDR1 SGHRS and CDR2 YFSETQ. The CDR3 loop spans 13 amino acids.

The CDR3 loop reads CASSLNRGRRSPLHF. CDR3 coding DNA: TGCGCCAGCAGCTTGAACAGGGGGCGCCGGTCACCCCTCCACTTT. This chain links TRBV5-1 with TRBJ1-6; TRBD1 matches at 9 bases. Germline trimming cut 1 base from V and 10 bases from J; bases unmatched to any gene: 6. Germline V CDR1 and CDR2: SGHRS, YFSETQ. The CDR3 consists of 15 residues.

This clonotype was observed a few times. Here the CDR3 DNA reads TGCAGTGCTAGAGGCGGAAGGGGCTTTAGCAATCAGCCCCAGCATTTT. Translated, it gives CSARGGRGFSNQPQHF. The rearrangement joins TRBV20-1 to TRBJ1-5; D may be TRBD1 (5 bases). The CDR3 contains 16 residues. Trimming cost V 1 base and J 0 bases, with 13 bases left between them. Germline V lookup: CDR1 DFQATT, CDR2 SNEGSKA (reference sequence).

This clonotype was counted only a few times. This chain connects TRBV12-3 or TRBV12-4 to TRBJ1-6; 10 nucleotides line up with TRBD1. With 6 bases clipped from V and 9 bases from J, the junction kept 5 bases outside the gene matches. This CDR3 comprises 14 residues. The CDR3 spells CASSPTGGFSPLHF. In DNA, the CDR3 is TGTGCCAGCAGCCCGACAGGGGGCTTTTCACCCCTCCACTTT.

The chain links TRBV28 to TRBJ2-6; 11 bases agree with TRBD1. Germline lookup yields CDR1 MDHEN and CDR2 SYDVKM. Trimming took 4 bases from V and 0 from J; bases not matched to a gene: 5. The CDR3 totals 18 residues. The chain's CDR3 is CASSSPGQGASGANVLTF. As DNA, the CDR3 is TGTGCCAGCAGTTCCCCAGGACAGGGGGCCTCTGGGGCCAACGTCCTGACTTTC.

This clonotype has more than one count but fewer than ten. The gene calls are TRBV28 and TRBJ1-2; D is possibly TRBD1 (6 bases). The CDR3 runs 15 residues. V was trimmed by 8 bases and J by 0 bases, leaving 16 bases between them. Germline CDR1 and CDR2: MDHEN and SYDVKM. CDR3 sequence: CASLADRTTNYGYTF. CDR3 nucleotides: TGTGCCAGCCTTGCCGACAGGACCACTAACTATGGCTACACCTTC.

The chain recombines TRBV3-1 with TRBJ2-7; TRBD1 aligns across 8 bases. Germline trimming cut 6 bases from V and 6 bases from J; bases unmatched to any gene: 1. Germline lookup yields CDR1 LGHDT and CDR2 YNNKEL (reference sequence). CDR3 length: 11 residues. In DNA, the CDR3 is TGTGCCAGCAGTCAGGGGGCCGAGCAGTACTTC. This codes for CASSQGAEQYF.

V is TRBV4-1 and J is TRBJ1-1; weak D call: TRBD1 (5 bases). Germline V gives CDR1 MGHRA, CDR2 YSYEKL. The V end was cut by 1 base, the J end by 4 bases, with 13 bases between. The CDR3 totals 15 residues. CDR3 loop: CASSQAPRVGTEAFF. In DNA form, the CDR3 reads TGCGCCAGCAGCCAAGCCCCCAGGGTAGGCACTGAAGCTTTCTTT.